Shown below are 16 T cell receptor beta chains from a single sample sequenced in a study of blood T cells in healthy people across ages. Sample-barcoded 5' priming and a J-beta primer mix drove a second PCR of roughly 6 to 12 cycles. TCRdb re-derived calls from the 5' RACE reads in MiXCR, one entry per CDR3 protein. Altogether over 950,000 distinct CDR3 sequences are present, about 53% being singletons, with the ten largest covering over 20%. Sequenced input: blood. Receptors originate from a woman aged 55-70 years in good health.

V usage is TRBV5-1 and J usage is TRBJ2-5; 7 bases fit TRBD2. Germline values: CDR1 SGHRS, CDR2 YFSETQ. V shed 5 bases and J 9 bases; nucleotides not matched to a gene: 13. The CDR3 consists of 14 residues. CDR3 sequence reads: CASSARLAEGPQYF. For the CDR3, the DNA is TGCGCCAGCAGTGCCCGGCTAGCGGAGGGCCCCCAGTACTTC.

By share of the sample, this clonotype is medium-sized. V gene TRBV7-2 combines with J gene TRBJ2-5; TRBD1 matches 8 bases. Germline CDR1 reads SGHTA; CDR2 reads FQGNSA. The ends lost 5 bases at V and 5 bases at J; junction bases unmatched: 4. The CDR3 contains 13 residues. CDR3 residues: CASSVTGGETQYF. CDR3 in DNA: TGTGCCAGCAGCGTCACAGGGGGGGAGACCCAGTACTTC.

The chain links TRBV12-3 or TRBV12-4 to TRBJ1-2; D remains ambiguous. Between the trimmed V and J ends, which lost 6 bases and 6 bases, there was a span of 14 bases. The CDR3 runs to 13 residues. The CDR3 DNA sequence: TGTGCCAGCAGCCGTCGTGCGGGCGATGGCTACACCTTC. This sequence encodes CASSRRAGDGYTF.

This clonotype was seen a handful of times. V is TRBV3-1 and J is TRBJ2-1; D is uncertain. This CDR3 has 15 residues. Germline loops: CDR1 LGHDT, CDR2 YNNKEL (reference sequence). V dropped 4 bases and J dropped 8 bases, with 18 bases sitting between them. The CDR3, as DNA: TGTGCCAGCAGCCGCCCCCTAGGGAATACGGATGAGCAGTTCTTC. Its translation is CASSRPLGNTDEQFF.

The chain has TRBV28 and TRBJ2-7, with TRBD2 matching 7 bases. The CDR3 extends over 15 amino acids. CDR1 is MDHEN and CDR2 is SYDVKM in the germline V gene. J gave up 0 bases and V 6 bases, and 8 bases lay outside the gene matches. Here the CDR3 DNA reads TGTGCCAGCAGCCCCCCACTAGCGAACTCCTACGAGCAGTACTTC. Translating gives CASSPPLANSYEQYF.

V is TRBV6-6 and J is TRBJ2-3; the D gene is possibly TRBD1 (6 bases). Per germline, CDR1 MNHNY and CDR2 SVGAGI (reference sequence). The CDR3 loop spans 16 amino acids. Trimming stripped 6 bases from V and 2 bases from J, with 18 bases between. The CDR3 region has the DNA TGTGCCAGCAGGTCACAGGGTCTGGGGCACACAGATACGCAGTATTTT. This gives the protein CASRSQGLGHTDTQYF.

In its sample, this clonotype was seen a few times. The chain has TRBV20-1 and TRBJ2-1; tentatively, D is TRBD1 or TRBD2 (5 bases each). In germline, CDR1 is DFQATT, CDR2 SNEGSKA (reference sequence). This CDR3 contains 12 residues. V lost 5 bases and J 2 bases, leaving 7 bases between the germline ends. Here the CDR3 DNA reads TGCAGTGCTGAGGGGACCTACAATGAGCAGTTCTTC. This codes for CSAEGTYNEQFF.

The CDR3 reads CASSFLQGWYF. CDR3 bases: TGTGCCAGCAGCTTTCTACAGGGATGGTACTTC. The V call is TRBV5-5, the J call TRBJ2-5, with a possible D match to TRBD1 (6 bases). Germline CDR1 SGHKS, CDR2 YYEKEE (reference sequence). CDR3 size: 11 residues. V was clipped by 2 bases and J by 13 bases, with 12 bases between them.

The rearrangement uses TRBV25-1 and TRBJ1-5; D remains ambiguous. CDR1 is MGHDK and CDR2 is SYGVNS in the germline V gene. The germline V and J ends were trimmed by 4 bases and 5 bases, with 12 bases remaining between them. This CDR3 contains 14 residues. CDR3 protein: CASSGAEGDQPQHF. The CDR3 coding sequence is TGTGCCAGCAGTGGCGCAGAGGGAGATCAGCCCCAGCATTTT. Full variable domain (missing parts from reference TRBV25-1 and TRBJ1-5): EADIYQTPRYLVIGTGKKITLECSQTMGHDKMYWYQQDPGMELHLIHYSYGVNSTEKGDLSSESTVSRIRTEHFPLTLESARPSHTSQYLCASSGAEGDQPQHFGDGTRLSIL.

The chain is built from TRBV29-1 and TRBJ2-7, with D perhaps matching TRBD1 (6 bases). The length of the CDR3 is 11 residues. The V end was cut by 7 bases, the J end by 6 bases, with 13 bases between. Germline CDR1 reads SQVTM; CDR2 reads ANQGSEA. CDR3 DNA: TGCAGCGCCGGGACACCCCTCGAGCAGTACTTC. This gives the protein CSAGTPLEQYF.

This clonotype was observed a handful of times. V and J are TRBV27 and TRBJ2-4; possible D gene TRBD2, 6 bases. Trimming took off 6 bases at V and 3 bases at J, with 21 bases between the two ends. The CDR3 has 17 residues. Germline assignment: CDR1 MNHEY and CDR2 SMNVEV (reference sequence). For the CDR3, the DNA is TGTGCCAGCAGCCCCTGGGGAGGTCTATCCAACAAAAACATTCAGTACTTC. Its translation is CASSPWGGLSNKNIQYF.

The rearrangement joins TRBV5-1 to TRBJ2-1; TRBD2 aligns across 11 bases. With V trimmed by 5 bases and J by 1 base, 5 bases remained unmatched. There are 16 residues in the CDR3. Germline assignment: CDR1 SGHRS and CDR2 YFSETQ. The CDR3 DNA is TGCGCCAGCAGAGTCCTAGCGGGAGGTTCCTACAATGAGCAGTTCTTC. Its translation is CASRVLAGGSYNEQFF.

This clonotype has just a few counts. The V gene is TRBV10-3, the J gene TRBJ2-5; unclear D gene. The V end lost 0 bases, the J end lost 5 bases, and 10 bases lay between the germline ends. The CDR3 covers 14 residues. Looked up from germline, CDR1 is ENHRY and CDR2 is SYGVKD. CDR3 sequence (DNA): TGTGCCATCAGTGAGTCCCCCCCCTTGGAGACCCAGTACTTC. Protein product: CAISESPPLETQYF.

This clonotype was counted only a few times. The chain combines TRBV20-1 with TRBJ2-7; D unclear. V lost 3 bases and J 6 bases, leaving 21 bases between the germline ends. Germline values: CDR1 DFQATT, CDR2 SNEGSKA (reference sequence). This CDR3 spans 15 amino acids. The CDR3 bases are TGCAGTGCTAGTTCTCCAGAACCCGGCAAGCTCGAGCAGTACTTC. This encodes CSASSPEPGKLEQYF.

Notes on this clonotype: An end of the junction does not agree with germline; a read error may underlie this. The chain recombines TRBV6-5 with TRBJ2-5; D gene uncertain. The CDR3 covers 16 residues. The germline V gene encodes CDR1 MNHEY and CDR2 SVGAGI. The CDR3 loop is CASSYGRALKQKTPYF. CDR3 coding DNA: TGTGCCAGCAGTTACGGCCGGGCCCTTAAGCAAAAGACCCCGTACTTC.

The rearrangement uses TRBV6-5 and TRBJ2-6; D unresolved. The germline CDR1 and CDR2 sequences are MNHEY and SVGAGI. The CDR3 runs 15 residues. Between the trimmed V and J ends, which lost 8 bases and 0 bases, there was a span of 11 bases. The CDR3 loop reads CASGLRSSGANVLTF. For the CDR3, the DNA is TGTGCCAGCGGTCTTAGGAGCTCTGGGGCCAACGTCCTGACTTTC.